A selection of T cell receptor beta chains follows, all from one sample in a study of shared clonotypes between healthy human individuals. Assay used: immunoSEQ multiplex PCR; TCRdb lists only in-frame clones, some missing. Of about 600,000 clones listed, roughly 97% are singletons. Specimen: naive CD4+ T cells sorted from blood. These TCRs come from a woman aged 30 to 39 in good health. The CDR3 runs from the conserved cysteine through the conserved F or W. The D gene is left open where the match is weak. Only some rows state a clone size, as once, few, many or a class for expanded clones.

>TRBV5-4|-|13|-|TRBJ1-2
TGTGCCAGCAGCCCCCGCCCGACGGGTGGCTACACCTTC
CASSPRPTGGYTF
>TRBV6-6|-|11|-|TRBJ2-1
TGTGCCAGCAGTTACGACAATGAGCAGTTCTTC
CASSYDNEQFF
>TRBV11-2|-|16|-|TRBJ1-5
TGTGCCAGCAGCTTAGGACCAGGGGAGGGCAATCAGCCCCAGCATTTT
CASSLGPGEGNQPQHF
>TRBV7-2|-|11|-|TRBJ2-7
TGTGCCAGCAGCTTGTCCTACGAGCAGTACTTC
CASSLSYEQYF
>TRBV28|-|12|-|TRBJ1-5
TGTGCTACTTATACCGTTAGCCAGCCCCAGCATTTT
CATYTVSQPQHF
>TRBV18|TRBD1|14|-|TRBJ1-2
TGTGCCAGCTCTGGACAGGGTAGGAACTATGGCTACACCTTC
CASSGQGRNYGYTF
>TRBV21-1|-|10|-|TRBJ2-7
TGTGCCCGACAATCTAGGAAGCAGTACTTC
CARQSRKQYF
>TRBV5-4|TRBD2|19|-|TRBJ2-3
TGTGCCAGCAGCTACGGGACTAGCGGTGTCAGAGGGCGCACAGATACGCAGTATTTT
CASSYGTSGVRGRTDTQYF
>TRBV19|-|13|-|TRBJ2-1
TGTGCCAGTCGGACTACCCAGAACAATGAGCAGTTCTTC
CASRTTQNNEQFF
>TRBV10-1|TRBD1|15|-|TRBJ2-7
TGCGCCAGCAGTGAGGCCCCGGACAGGGCCCACGAGCAGTACTTC
CASSEAPDRAHEQYF
>TRBV2|-|17|-|TRBJ2-3
TGTGCCAGCTTAGGGGTAGCTCTAGCATGGTTCACAGATACGCAGTATTTT
CASLGVALAWFTDTQYF
>TRBV6-6|-|13|-|TRBJ2-3
TGTGCCAGCAGTTACCCCGGATCAGATACGCAGTATTTT
CASSYPGSDTQYF
>TRBV28|-|14|-|TRBJ2-6
TGTGCCAGCAGTTGGGGGGCTGGGGCCAACGTCCTGACTTTC
CASSWGAGANVLTF
>TRBV5-6|-|14|once|TRBJ2-2
TGTGCCAGCAGCTTGATTCTGGCGGCTGCTGAGCTGTTTTTT
CASSLILAAAELFF
>TRBV30|-|12|-|TRBJ2-7
TGTGCCTGGAGTGTAATGTCTTACGAGCAGTACTTC
CAWSVMSYEQYF
>TRBV5-4|-|14|-|TRBJ2-7
TGTGCCAGCAGCTTGGGAGGGGACTGGTACGAGCAGTACTTC
CASSLGGDWYEQYF
>TRBV29-1|-|13|once|TRBJ1-2
TGCAGCGTTGAAGATGTAGGGAGTCTTGGCTACACCTTC
CSVEDVGSLGYTF
>TRBV5-1|TRBD1|14|few|TRBJ1-5
TGCGCCAGCAGCTGGGGGACAGGGGAACAGCCCCAGCATTTT
CASSWGTGEQPQHF
>TRBV5-6|-|15|-|TRBJ2-3
TGTGCCAGCAGCTTCACTCTAGCAGGCACAGATACGCAGTATTTT
CASSFTLAGTDTQYF